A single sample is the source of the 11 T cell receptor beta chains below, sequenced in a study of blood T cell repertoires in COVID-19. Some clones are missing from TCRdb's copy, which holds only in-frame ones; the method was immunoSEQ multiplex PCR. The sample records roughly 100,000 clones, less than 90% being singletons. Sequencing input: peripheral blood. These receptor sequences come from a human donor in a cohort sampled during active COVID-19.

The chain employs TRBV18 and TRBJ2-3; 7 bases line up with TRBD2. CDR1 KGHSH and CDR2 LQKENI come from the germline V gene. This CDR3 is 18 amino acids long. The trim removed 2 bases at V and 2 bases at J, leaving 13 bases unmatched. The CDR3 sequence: CASSPKSISGVNTDTQYF. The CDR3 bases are TGTGCCAGCTCACCAAAGAGTATAAGCGGGGTAAACACAGATACGCAGTATTTT.

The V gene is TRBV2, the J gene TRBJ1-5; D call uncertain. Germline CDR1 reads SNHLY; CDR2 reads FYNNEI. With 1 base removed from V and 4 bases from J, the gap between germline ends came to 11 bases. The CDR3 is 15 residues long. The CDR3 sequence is CASSEGQVPNQPQHF. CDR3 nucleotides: TGTGCCAGCAGTGAAGGGCAGGTCCCAAATCAGCCCCAGCATTTT.

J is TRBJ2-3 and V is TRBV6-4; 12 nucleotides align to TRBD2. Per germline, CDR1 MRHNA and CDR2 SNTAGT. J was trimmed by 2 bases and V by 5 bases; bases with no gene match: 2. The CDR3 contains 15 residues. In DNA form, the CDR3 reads TGTGCCAGCAGTCGGACTAGCGGGGACACAGATACGCAGTATTTT. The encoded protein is CASSRTSGDTDTQYF.

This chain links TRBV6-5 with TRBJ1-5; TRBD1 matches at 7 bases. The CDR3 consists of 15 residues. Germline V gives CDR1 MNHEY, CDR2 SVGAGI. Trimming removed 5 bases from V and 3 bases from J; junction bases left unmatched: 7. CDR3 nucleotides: TGTGCCAGCAGTCCTACAGGGGTATCCAATCAGCCCCAGCATTTT. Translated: CASSPTGVSNQPQHF.

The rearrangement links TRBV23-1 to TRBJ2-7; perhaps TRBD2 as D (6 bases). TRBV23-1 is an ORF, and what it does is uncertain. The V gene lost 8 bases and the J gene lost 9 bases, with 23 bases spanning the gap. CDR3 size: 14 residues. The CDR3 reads CASGVEGSGLWQYF. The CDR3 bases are TGCGCCAGCGGTGTGGAGGGGTCGGGCCTATGGCAGTACTTC.

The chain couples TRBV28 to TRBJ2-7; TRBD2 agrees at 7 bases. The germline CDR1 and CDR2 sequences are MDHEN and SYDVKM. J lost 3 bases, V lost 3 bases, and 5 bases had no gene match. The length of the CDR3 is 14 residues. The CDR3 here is CASSFQRGFYEQYF. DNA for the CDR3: TGTGCCAGCAGTTTCCAGCGGGGTTTCTACGAGCAGTACTTC. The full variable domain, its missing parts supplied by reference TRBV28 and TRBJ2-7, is DVKVTQSSRYLVKRTGEKVFLECVQDMDHENMFWYRQDPGLGLRLIYFSYDVKMKEKGDIPEGYSVSREKKERFSLILESASTNQTSMYLCASSFQRGFYEQYFGPGTRLTVT.

The CDR3 protein is CASSRILRTDTQYF. DNA for the CDR3: TGTGCCAGCAGCCGTATTCTCCGCACAGATACGCAGTATTTT. The V gene is TRBV11-2, the J gene TRBJ2-3, with D unresolved. The germline CDR1 and CDR2 sequences are SGHAT and FQNNGV. V shed 5 bases and J shed 1 base, with 10 bases lying between them. The CDR3 runs 14 residues.

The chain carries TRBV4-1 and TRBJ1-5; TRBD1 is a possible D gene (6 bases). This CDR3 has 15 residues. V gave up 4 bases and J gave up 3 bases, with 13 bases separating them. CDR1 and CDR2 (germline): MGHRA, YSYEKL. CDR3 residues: CASSPHGQNNQPQHF. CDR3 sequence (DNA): TGCGCCAGCAGCCCGCACGGACAGAACAATCAGCCCCAGCATTTT.

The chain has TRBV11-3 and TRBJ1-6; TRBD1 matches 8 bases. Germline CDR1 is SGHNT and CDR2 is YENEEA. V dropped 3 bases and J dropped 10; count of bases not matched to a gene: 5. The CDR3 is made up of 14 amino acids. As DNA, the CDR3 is TGTGCCAGCAGCTTTGGGACAGGACAATCACCCCTCCACTTT. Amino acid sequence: CASSFGTGQSPLHF. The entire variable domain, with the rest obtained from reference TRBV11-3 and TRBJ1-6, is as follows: EAGVVQSPRYKIIEKKQPVAFWCNPISGHNTLYWYLQNLGQGPELLIRYENEEAVDDSQLPKDRFSAERLKGVDSTLKIQPAELGDSAVYLCASSFGTGQSPLHFGNGTRLTVT.

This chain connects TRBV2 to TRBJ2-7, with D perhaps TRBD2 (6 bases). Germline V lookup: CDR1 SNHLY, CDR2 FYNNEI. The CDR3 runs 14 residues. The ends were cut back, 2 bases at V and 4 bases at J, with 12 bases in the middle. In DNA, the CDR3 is TGTGCCAGCAGTGAACCCCCTGGGGGGTACGAGCAGTACTTC. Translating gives CASSEPPGGYEQYF.

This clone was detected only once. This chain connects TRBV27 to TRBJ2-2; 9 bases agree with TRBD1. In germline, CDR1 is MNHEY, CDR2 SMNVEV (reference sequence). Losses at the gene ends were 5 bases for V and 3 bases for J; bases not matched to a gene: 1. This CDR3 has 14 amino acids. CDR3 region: CASSRQGDTGELFF. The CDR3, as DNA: TGTGCCAGCAGTAGACAGGGGGACACCGGGGAGCTGTTTTTT.